The 15 T cell receptor beta chains given below trace back to one sample, sequenced in a study of cytomegalovirus exposure and HLA in healthy donors. It was with 60 Vbeta and 13 Jbeta primers that the PCR ran. Profiled with immunoSEQ multiplex PCR; TCRdb holds only in-frame clones, not every one. This sample has over 150,000 clones, with over 70% found just once. Input material: PBMCs. The receptors come from a woman aged 30 to 39 in good health and CMV-seropositive.

V is TRBV18 and J is TRBJ1-2; D gene ambiguous. Germline V gene data show CDR1 as KGHSH and CDR2 as LQKENI. CDR3 length: 16 residues. Trimming removed 3 bases at V and 8 bases at J, with 22 bases between. CDR3 sequence reads: CASSPPLSGGSLGYTF. In DNA, the CDR3 is TGTGCCAGCTCACCTCCCCTAAGTGGAGGGAGTCTCGGCTACACCTTC.

The J gene is TRBJ2-1, the V gene TRBV29-1; 11 nucleotides align to TRBD2. CDR1 and CDR2 from the germline V gene are SQVTM and ANQGSEA. V was clipped by 7 bases and J by 1 base; unmatched bases: 15. This CDR3 has 18 residues. In nucleotides, the CDR3 is TGCAGCGCCATGACGTTAGCGGGAGGGCAAGGGTCCTACAATGAGCAGTTCTTC. Protein product: CSAMTLAGGQGSYNEQFF.

The chain has TRBV10-3 and TRBJ2-7; TRBD1 aligns across 7 bases. Losses at the gene ends were 8 bases for V and 0 bases for J; bases not matched to a gene: 1. Per germline, CDR1 ENHRY and CDR2 SYGVKD. The CDR3 is 12 amino acids. CDR3 nucleotide sequence: TGTGCCATCGGGACAGACTCCTACGAGCAGTACTTC. As protein: CAIGTDSYEQYF.

The genes are TRBV27 and TRBJ2-7; 9 bases agree with TRBD1. V lost 10 bases to trimming and J lost 3 bases; unmatched junction nucleotides: 7. CDR1 is MNHEY, CDR2 SMNVEV, per germline (reference sequence). The CDR3 length is 13 residues. The CDR3 is CAIATTGGYEQYF. The DNA of the CDR3 is TGTGCCATCGCCACGACAGGGGGCTACGAGCAGTACTTC.

This clone came up once. The J gene is TRBJ1-4, the V gene TRBV7-2; the D is unclear. Germline V gene data show CDR1 as SGHTA and CDR2 as FQGNSA. This CDR3 is 13 amino acids long. Trimming took off 5 bases at V and 3 bases at J, with 7 bases between the two ends. CDR3 sequence reads: CASSPGSNEKLFF. The CDR3 region has the DNA TGTGCCAGCAGCCCCGGGTCTAATGAAAAACTGTTTTTT.

Only one count was recorded for this clone. This rearrangement joins TRBV5-1 to TRBJ2-7; the D gene is possibly TRBD2 (6 bases). The length of the CDR3 is 11 residues. Trimming took off 7 bases at V and 6 bases at J, with 11 bases between the two ends. Germline assignment: CDR1 SGHRS and CDR2 YFSETQ. The CDR3 sequence: CASRGGPEQYF. CDR3 coding DNA: TGCGCCAGCCGGGGAGGCCCCGAGCAGTACTTC.

This rearrangement joins TRBV28 to TRBJ2-7; 8 nucleotides match TRBD2. The CDR3 contains 14 residues. Germline CDR1 is MDHEN and CDR2 is SYDVKM. Trimming took 5 bases from V and 5 from J; bases not matched to a gene: 8. The CDR3 loop reads CASSRPGGVNEQYF. CDR3 sequence (DNA): TGTGCCAGCAGTCGTCCGGGAGGGGTCAACGAGCAGTACTTC. Full variable domain (rest looked up from reference TRBV28 and TRBJ2-7): DVKVTQSSRYLVKRTGEKVFLECVQDMDHENMFWYRQDPGLGLRLIYFSYDVKMKEKGDIPEGYSVSREKKERFSLILESASTNQTSMYLCASSRPGGVNEQYFGPGTRLTVT.

The chain has TRBV5-1 and TRBJ1-2, with D maybe TRBD1 (6 bases). Trimming took off 0 bases at V and 2 bases at J, with 8 bases between the two ends. CDR3 size: 14 residues. CDR1 and CDR2 (germline): SGHRS, YFSETQ. The CDR3 region has the DNA TGCGCCAGCAGCTTGGGACAGGAAAACTATGGCTACACCTTC. Translated, it gives CASSLGQENYGYTF.

As concerns this clone: Compared with germline, one end of the junction differs, possibly owing to a read error. The chain recombines TRBV7-9 with TRBJ2-5, with 7 positions matching TRBD1. The CDR3 is 14 residues long. Germline lookup yields CDR1 SEHNR and CDR2 FQNEAQ (reference sequence). Here the CDR3 reads CSSSSDRSAGTQYF. As DNA, the CDR3 is TGTTCCAGCAGCTCGGACAGGTCCGCGGGGACCCAGTACTTC.

This clone has just a few counts. The J gene is TRBJ1-4, the V gene TRBV7-2; 8 bases match TRBD1. Germline V gene lookup returns CDR1 SGHTA and CDR2 FQGNSA. This CDR3 has 15 amino acids. With V trimmed by 5 bases and J by 4 bases, 6 bases remained unmatched. CDR3 residues: CASSPRQGHNEKLFF. The CDR3, as DNA: TGTGCCAGCAGCCCCCGACAGGGGCATAATGAAAAACTGTTTTTT.

This chain uses TRBV30 with TRBJ2-5; D not certain. V dropped 0 bases and J dropped 1 base, with 9 bases sitting between them. From germline, CDR1 is GTSNPN and CDR2 SVGIG (reference sequence). The CDR3 sequence is 14 residues long. The CDR3 DNA follows: TGTGCCTGGAGTGTAATGCGTCTCCAAGAGACCCAGTACTTC. As protein: CAWSVMRLQETQYF. Based on the CDR3 plus reference TRBV30 and TRBJ2-5, the full variable domain is SQTIHQWPATLVQPVGSPLSLECTVEGTSNPNLYWYRQAAGRGLQLLFYSVGIGQISSEVPQNLSASRPQDRQFILSSKKLLLSDSGFYLCAWSVMRLQETQYFGPGTRLLVL.

The V gene is TRBV19, the J gene TRBJ2-3; no clear D gene. V was shortened by 5 bases and J by 2 bases, with 8 bases between the two germline ends. The CDR3 has 13 amino acids. Germline V gives CDR1 LNHDA, CDR2 SQIVND (reference sequence). CDR3 in DNA: TGTGCCAGTAGTTTCGGTCCCACAGATACGCAGTATTTT. It encodes CASSFGPTDTQYF.

The V call is TRBV10-3, the J call TRBJ1-4, with D possibly TRBD1 on 5 matching bases. V lost 0 bases, J lost 11 bases, and 13 bases lay in between. The CDR3 spans 14 residues. Germline V gives CDR1 ENHRY, CDR2 SYGVKD. CDR3: CAISESAGEGKLFF. The CDR3 DNA is TGTGCCATCAGTGAGTCCGCTGGGGAGGGGAAACTGTTTTTT.

The chain joins TRBV5-1 to TRBJ2-2; TRBD1 matches at 9 bases. Germline V gene lookup returns CDR1 SGHRS and CDR2 YFSETQ. There are 16 residues in the CDR3. Unmatched junction bases numbered 6, after V lost 4 bases and J lost 2 bases. CDR3 sequence (DNA): TGCGCCAGCAGCAAGGAGGGACAGGGTAACACCGGGGAGCTGTTTTTT. Protein sequence: CASSKEGQGNTGELFF. The variable domain in full, completed from reference TRBV5-1 and TRBJ2-2, reads KAGVTQTPRYLIKTRGQQVTLSCSPISGHRSVSWYQQTPGQGLQFLFEYFSETQRNKGNFPGRFSGRQFSNSRSEMNVSTLELGDSALYLCASSKEGQGNTGELFFGEGSRLTVL.

The chain uses TRBV4-1 and TRBJ1-1, with 7 bases lining up with TRBD1. This CDR3 comprises 15 residues. V dropped 1 base and J dropped 3; count of bases not matched to a gene: 5. Germline V gene data show CDR1 as MGHRA and CDR2 as YSYEKL. CDR3 protein: CASSQGQGQDTEAFF. CDR3 coding DNA: TGCGCCAGCAGCCAAGGACAGGGCCAGGACACTGAAGCTTTCTTT.